This is a list of T cell receptor beta chains from one sample in a study of STAT5B mutations in CD4+ large granular lymphocyte leukemia. Profiled with immunoSEQ multiplex PCR; TCRdb holds only in-frame clones, not every one. This sample has about 32,000 clones; around nine tenths occur once, and the top ten carry over 0.4%. Sequenced: CD4+ T cells from blood buffy coats. These receptors originate from a human donor in good health. The CDR3 runs from the conserved cysteine through the conserved F or W. A D gene is named only where the DNA matches it firmly. Clone size is given for some rows only: seen once, a few or many times, or a class if the clone is expanded.

V gene,D gene,J gene,clone size,CDR3 length,CDR3 protein,CDR3 DNA
TRBV5-1,TRBD2,TRBJ2-1,-,16,CASSDKAGFEVNEQFF,TGCGCCAGCAGCGACAAAGCGGGGTTTGAGGTCAATGAGCAGTTCTTC
TRBV21-1,-,TRBJ1-5,-,17,CASSKGQGEGRNQPQHF,TGTGCCAGCAGCAAAGGTCAGGGTGAGGGCCGCAATCAGCCCCAGCATTTT
TRBV27,TRBD2,TRBJ2-3,-,13,CASKRGNTDTQYF,TGTGCCAGCAAGCGGGGGAACACAGATACGCAGTATTTT
TRBV30,TRBD1,TRBJ1-4,-,14,CAWSRGQGNEKLFF,TGTGCCTGGAGTCGTGGACAGGGAAATGAAAAACTGTTTTTT
TRBV19,-,TRBJ2-2,-,14,CASSRLGNTGELFF,TGTGCCAGTAGCCGATTGGGTAACACCGGGGAGCTGTTTTTT
TRBV11-3,-,TRBJ2-5,-,19,CASSLAQWGGLGERETQYF,TGTGCCAGCAGCTTAGCCCAATGGGGTGGGTTAGGTGAGCGGGAGACCCAGTACTTC
TRBV7-6,TRBD2,TRBJ2-5,-,13,CASSFSGRETQYF,TGTGCCAGCAGCTTTAGCGGGAGGGAGACCCAGTACTTC
TRBV5-5,-,TRBJ1-5,-,16,CASSPTGFYSNQPQHF,TGTGCCAGCAGCCCAACAGGATTCTATAGCAATCAGCCCCAGCATTTT
TRBV29-1,TRBD1,TRBJ1-1,-,13,CSGLQGADTEAFF,TGCAGCGGCCTACAGGGGGCGGACACTGAAGCTTTCTTT
TRBV5-1,-,TRBJ2-5,-,15,CASSFQPGGQETQYF,TGCGCCAGCAGCTTTCAACCTGGGGGCCAAGAGACCCAGTACTTC
TRBV5-4,-,TRBJ2-3,-,14,CASSLQGSTDTQYF,TGTGCCAGCAGCTTGCAGGGCTCCACGGATACGCAGTATTTT
TRBV13,-,TRBJ2-7,-,14,CASSFMAVSYEQYF,TGTGCCAGCAGCTTTATGGCGGTTTCCTACGAGCAGTACTTC
TRBV30,-,TRBJ2-3,-,15,CAWSEPTGFTDTQYF,TGTGCCTGGAGTGAGCCTACGGGGTTCACAGATACGCAGTATTTT
TRBV5-4,TRBD2,TRBJ2-1,-,15,CASSSEGTSGRSQFF,TGTGCCAGCAGCTCTGAAGGGACTAGCGGGAGATCGCAGTTCTTC
TRBV10-3,-,TRBJ1-1,-,13,CAIVGRLNTEAFF,TGTGCCATCGTGGGGCGGCTAAACACTGAAGCTTTCTTT
TRBV7-6,-,TRBJ2-5,-,13,CASSLTTKETQYF,TGTGCCAGCAGCTTGACCACAAAAGAGACCCAGTACTTC
TRBV7-2,-,TRBJ1-1,-,13,CASSIRGNTEAFF,TGTGCCAGCAGCATCAGGGGGAACACTGAAGCTTTCTTT
TRBV27,-,TRBJ2-3,-,13,CASSLGATDTQYF,TGTGCCAGCAGCCTAGGGGCCACAGATACGCAGTATTTT
TRBV5-1,TRBD1,TRBJ2-1,-,15,CASSLAAGGHNEQFF,TGCGCCAGCAGCTTGGCGGCAGGGGGACACAATGAGCAGTTCTTC
TRBV11-1,TRBD1,TRBJ2-5,-,15,CASSPRVGQAKTQYF,TGTGCCAGCAGCCCCAGAGTGGGACAGGCCAAAACCCAGTACTTC
TRBV11-2,-,TRBJ2-2,-,13,CASSPSWTGELFF,TGTGCCAGCAGCCCCAGTTGGACCGGGGAGCTGTTTTTT
TRBV11-3,-,TRBJ2-7,-,13,CASSVVTGREQYF,TGTGCCAGCAGCGTAGTAACCGGACGAGAGCAGTACTTC
TRBV10-3,TRBD2,TRBJ2-1,-,16,CATAGGGGMAHNEQFF,TGTGCCACCGCGGGGGGCGGAGGTATGGCTCACAATGAGCAGTTCTTC
TRBV19,-,TRBJ1-1,-,16,CASSMVQGVRNTEAFF,TGTGCCAGTAGTATGGTCCAGGGTGTTAGGAACACTGAAGCTTTCTTT
TRBV7-9,TRBD2,TRBJ2-3,-,16,CASRAIREGRTDTQYF,TGTGCCAGCAGAGCTATCAGGGAGGGGAGGACAGATACGCAGTATTTT
TRBV11-2,-,TRBJ2-3,-,13,CASSLGGTDTQYF,TGTGCCAGCAGCTTAGGGGGCACAGATACGCAGTATTTT
TRBV19,TRBD2,TRBJ2-1,-,15,CASSKGLAGYNEQFF,TGTGCCAGTAGTAAGGGACTAGCGGGGTACAATGAGCAGTTCTTC
TRBV30,TRBD1,TRBJ1-5,-,15,CAWGPEQGGNQPQHF,TGTGCCTGGGGGCCCGAACAGGGGGGCAATCAGCCCCAGCATTTT
TRBV28,TRBD2,TRBJ2-1,-,16,CASRSGPSGKYNEQFF,TGTGCCAGCAGATCCGGCCCGAGCGGGAAATACAATGAGCAGTTCTTC
TRBV12-5,TRBD1,TRBJ1-2,-,13,CARDKDRDYGYTF,TGTGCTAGGGACAAGGACAGGGACTATGGCTACACCTTC
TRBV28,TRBD2,TRBJ2-2,-,17,CASRARGLADNTGELFF,TGTGCCAGCAGAGCTAGAGGACTAGCTGATAACACCGGGGAGCTGTTTTTT
TRBV7-2,-,TRBJ2-5,-,14,CASSLSQWGETQYF,TGTGCCAGCAGCTTATCACAATGGGGGGAGACCCAGTACTTC
TRBV11-2,TRBD2,TRBJ2-7,-,16,CASSLDSGSFAYEQYF,TGTGCCAGCAGCTTAGATAGCGGGAGCTTTGCCTACGAGCAGTACTTC
TRBV5-6,TRBD2,TRBJ2-5,-,16,CASSLTSGRAVETQYF,TGTGCCAGCAGCTTGACTAGCGGGAGGGCAGTAGAGACCCAGTACTTC
TRBV9,TRBD1,TRBJ2-3,-,18,CASSSPWDRRISTDTQYF,TGTGCCAGCAGCTCGCCCTGGGACAGGAGGATAAGCACAGATACGCAGTATTTT
TRBV11-3,TRBD2,TRBJ2-4,-,18,CASSRLALAGGEENIQYF,TGTGCCAGCAGCCGCCTAGCGCTAGCGGGAGGGGAGGAAAACATTCAGTACTTC
TRBV4-1,-,TRBJ1-1,-,16,CASSQGGRGISTEAFF,TGCGCCAGCAGCCAAGGAGGGAGGGGGATCAGCACTGAAGCTTTCTTT
TRBV6-1,-,TRBJ2-7,-,14,CASSDPQGPYEQYF,TGTGCCAGCAGTGACCCCCAGGGTCCCTACGAGCAGTACTTC
TRBV19,-,TRBJ1-2,-,14,CASSRASANYGYTF,TGTGCCAGTAGTAGGGCGTCAGCTAACTATGGCTACACCTTC
TRBV7-9,-,TRBJ2-2,-,13,CASSIQYTGELFF,TGTGCCAGCAGTATACAGTACACCGGGGAGCTGTTTTTT
TRBV2,-,TRBJ1-2,-,12,CASSEGSHGYTF,TGTGCCAGCAGTGAAGGGTCCCATGGCTACACCTTC
TRBV2,TRBD2,TRBJ2-2,-,16,CASTGLAGSRTGELFF,TGTGCCAGTACGGGACTAGCGGGATCAAGGACCGGGGAGCTGTTTTTT
TRBV25-1,TRBD1,TRBJ2-3,-,14,CASGWAGGPDTQYF,TGTGCCAGCGGGTGGGCAGGGGGACCAGATACGCAGTATTTT
TRBV19,-,TRBJ1-5,-,13,CASSIREGQPQHF,TGTGCCAGTAGTATTCGTGAGGGACAGCCCCAGCATTTT
TRBV10-3,TRBD1,TRBJ1-3,once,17,CAISEPDRGYSGNTIYF,TGTGCCATCAGTGAGCCGGACAGGGGCTACTCTGGAAACACCATATATTTT
TRBV27,-,TRBJ2-3,-,16,CASSLRTLPDTDTQYF,TGTGCCAGCAGTTTAAGGACCCTCCCGGACACAGATACGCAGTATTTT
TRBV7-3,-,TRBJ2-3,-,16,CASSWRGGTSTDTQYF,TGTGCCAGCAGCTGGCGAGGAGGGACCAGCACAGATACGCAGTATTTT
TRBV7-9,TRBD1,TRBJ1-4,-,15,CASTPEGQGGEKLFF,TGTGCCAGCACCCCGGAAGGACAGGGCGGTGAAAAACTGTTTTTT
TRBV15,-,TRBJ2-2,once,17,CATSKFEWTANTGELFF,TGTGCCACCAGCAAATTTGAATGGACAGCGAACACCGGGGAGCTGTTTTTT
TRBV27,-,TRBJ1-3,-,15,CASSLSQGIGNTIYF,TGTGCCAGCAGTTTATCACAGGGCATAGGAAACACCATATATTTT
TRBV21-1,-,TRBJ1-2,once,15,CAITKRIRHFYGYTF,TGTGCCATCACAAAGAGGATACGACACTTCTATGGCTACACCTTC
TRBV28,-,TRBJ1-5,-,15,CASSFPLFSNQPQHF,TGTGCCAGCAGTTTCCCGCTATTTAGCAATCAGCCCCAGCATTTT